The TCR beta chain described here comes from a study of cytomegalovirus exposure and HLA in healthy donors. The PCR ran on 60 Vbeta and 13 Jbeta primers. Generated by immunoSEQ multiplex PCR, the TCRdb table keeps only in-frame clones and is missing some. Recorded for this sample: about 200,000 clones. V gave up 5 bases and J gave up 5 bases; unmatched junction bases: 14. The germline V gene encodes CDR1 MNHEY and CDR2 SMNVEV (reference sequence). CDR3 size: 16 residues. This clonotype originated in a girl aged 2 to 10 in good health and CMV-seropositive. The V call is TRBV27, the J call TRBJ2-7; 8 nucleotides line up with TRBD2. Sequencing was done on a sample of PBMCs. CDR3 sequence reads: CASSKRESWGFNEQYF. In nucleotides, the CDR3 is TGTGCCAGCAGTAAGCGGGAGTCCTGGGGCTTCAACGAGCAGTACTTC.